Shown below are 17 T cell receptor beta chains from a single sample sequenced in a study of regulatory T cells in long-lasting Graves disease. HTBI primers from iRepertoire and Arm-PCR of CDR3 regions yielded the TCR beta libraries. Each CDR3 protein is one row after TCRdb ran MiXCR on the multiplex PCR reads. The sample has roughly 560,000 distinct CDR3 sequences; about 12% are singletons. Time point meaning: newly diagnosed GD, antithyroid drugs for less than 3 months. There was RNA extracted from PBMCs, and the TCR library was made from it. These same data were also listed under a study on T cells in Graves' hyperthyroidism and ophthalmopathy.

The sample was peripheral blood mononuclear cells (PBMCs), taken at new diagnosis, from a patient treated with antithyroid drugs. The receptors stem from a woman aged 25 to 39 with Graves disease.

This clonotype was counted between two and nine times. The chain couples TRBV7-2 to TRBJ1-4, with no clear D. The CDR3 spans 21 residues. Trimming left V 5 bases short and J 5 bases short, with 33 bases between. Germline CDR1 is SGHTA and CDR2 is FQGNSA. The CDR3, as DNA: TGTGCCAGCAGCCCTGAGGTTCCAAGACATCGCGTGTGGTTTGAGAATGAAAAACTGTTTTTT. Translated: CASSPEVPRHRVWFENEKLFF.

V is TRBV19 and J is TRBJ2-7; either TRBD1 or TRBD2 may supply D (6 bases each). CDR1 and CDR2 (germline): LNHDA, SQIVND (reference sequence). V dropped 5 bases and J dropped 4 bases, with 27 bases sitting between them. CDR3 length: 18 amino acids. The CDR3 spells CASSPTGRRRGKEYEQYF. The CDR3 region has the DNA TGTGCCAGTAGTCCCACGGGGCGCAGGAGGGGGAAGGAATACGAGCAGTACTTC.

The V and J genes are TRBV20-1 and TRBJ1-6, with D possibly matching TRBD1 (6 bases). The CDR3 is made up of 14 amino acids. CDR1 and CDR2 (germline): DFQATT, SNEGSKA (reference sequence). Trimming took off 0 bases at V and 10 bases at J, with 13 bases between the two ends. The CDR3 protein is CSARDARGQSPLHF. The CDR3 region has the DNA TGCAGTGCTAGAGATGCCAGGGGACAATCACCCCTCCACTTT.

Many counts were recorded for this clonotype. CDR3 bases: TGCAGCGCCCTAGCGGTCCCTGCCTACGAGCAGTACTTC. Translated, it gives CSALAVPAYEQYF. The rearrangement joins TRBV29-1 to TRBJ2-7; 7 nucleotides match TRBD2. The CDR3 is 13 residues long. CDR1 and CDR2 from the germline V gene are SQVTM and ANQGSEA. V gave up 7 bases and J gave up 2 bases; unmatched junction bases: 8.

The table lists this clonotype with many counts. The V gene is TRBV7-9, the J gene TRBJ2-2; 8 nucleotides align to TRBD2. From germline, CDR1 is SEHNR and CDR2 FQNEAQ (reference sequence). The CDR3 sequence is 15 residues long. J was trimmed by 4 bases and V by 5 bases; bases with no gene match: 6. The CDR3 reads CASSLQREITGELFF. For the CDR3, the DNA is TGTGCCAGCAGCCTACAGCGGGAGATCACCGGGGAGCTGTTTTTT.

In this sample, this clonotype turned up many times. J is TRBJ2-4 and V is TRBV18; a possible D gene is TRBD2 (6 bases). With 3 bases removed from V and 2 bases from J, the gap between germline ends came to 11 bases. The CDR3 covers 15 residues. The germline gives CDR1 KGHSH, CDR2 LQKENI. The CDR3 region is CASSPRRESKNIQYF. CDR3 coding DNA: TGTGCCAGCTCACCCCGACGGGAGTCCAAAAACATTCAGTACTTC.

This clonotype was seen many times. The rearrangement joins TRBV6-1 to TRBJ2-1; D is unclear. This CDR3 region has 15 residues. Trimming pared 2 bases from V and 0 bases from J, leaving 8 bases between. Germline values: CDR1 MNHNS, CDR2 SASEGT. Written as DNA, the CDR3 is TGTGCCAGCAGTGAACGGCGTAGCTCCTACAATGAGCAGTTCTTC. This gives the protein CASSERRSSYNEQFF.

This sequence joins TRBV11-3 and TRBJ2-1, with a weak D call TRBD2 (6 bases). V was pared by 0 bases and J by 16 bases, with 16 bases between. The CDR3 covers 13 residues. From germline, CDR1 is SGHNT and CDR2 YENEEA. CDR3 coding DNA: TGTGCCAGCAGCTTAGACGGGGTCGGGAGCGAATTCTTC. It specifies CASSLDGVGSEFF.

The rearrangement joins TRBV7-9 to TRBJ2-1; D is tentatively TRBD1 or TRBD2 (6 bases each). Deletions cut 5 bases from V and 0 bases from J, with 20 bases between. Germline V lookup: CDR1 SEHNR, CDR2 FQNEAQ (reference sequence). The CDR3 covers 18 residues. The CDR3 is CASSPGAVAGSSYNEQFF. The CDR3 coding sequence is TGTGCCAGCAGCCCGGGGGCGGTTGCGGGGAGCTCCTACAATGAGCAGTTCTTC.

This clonotype was recorded many times. V is TRBV2 and J is TRBJ2-5, with TRBD2 identical over 13 bases. CDR3 length equals 19 residues. The ends lost 8 bases at V and 5 bases at J; junction bases unmatched: 20. Germline V gene data show CDR1 as SNHLY and CDR2 as FYNNEI. The CDR3 region is CASDPTRVLAGGPSETQYF. CDR3 nucleotide sequence: TGTGCCAGCGATCCGACCCGGGTACTAGCGGGAGGGCCTAGTGAGACCCAGTACTTC. The variable domain in full, with the rest retrieved from reference TRBV2 and TRBJ2-5, is EPEVTQTPSHQVTQMGQEVILRCVPISNHLYFYWYRQILGQKVEFLVSFYNNEISEKSEIFDDQFSVERPDGSNFTLKIRSTKLEDSAMYFCASDPTRVLAGGPSETQYFGPGTRLLVL.

This clonotype was seen at least ten times. The V call is TRBV18, the J call TRBJ1-1; D unclear. From germline, CDR1 is KGHSH and CDR2 LQKENI. Trimming removed 6 bases at V and 2 bases at J, with 10 bases between. The CDR3 extends over 13 amino acids. CDR3 DNA sequence: TGTGCCAGCTCCGGCCAGGCCAACACTGAAGCTTTCTTT. It yields the protein CASSGQANTEAFF.

This clonotype was counted only a few times. The chain recombines TRBV24-1 with TRBJ1-1; D is possibly TRBD1 (6 bases). Trimming took 9 bases from V and 0 from J, leaving 10 bases between them. There are 13 residues in the CDR3. Germline lookup yields CDR1 KGHDR and CDR2 SFDVKD. DNA of the CDR3: TGTGCCACCGTCGACAGGATGAACACTGAAGCTTTCTTT. It encodes CATVDRMNTEAFF.

V gene TRBV6-1 combines with J gene TRBJ2-7; the D gene is possibly TRBD2 (5 bases). The CDR3 extends over 16 amino acids. The V gene lost 1 base and the J gene lost 2 bases, with 15 bases spanning the gap. Germline V gene lookup returns CDR1 MNHNS and CDR2 SASEGT. CDR3 region: CASSEVWEITTYEQYF. The CDR3 DNA reads TGTGCCAGCAGTGAAGTTTGGGAGATCACCACCTACGAGCAGTACTTC.

The rearrangement links TRBV29-1 to TRBJ1-2; D remains unclear. CDR1 SQVTM and CDR2 ANQGSEA come from the germline V gene. V lost 5 bases and J lost 5, with 21 bases in between. The CDR3 totals 15 residues. In nucleotides, the CDR3 is TGCAGCGTTCTGAGGCCAACCCCGGGAGGTTATGGCTACACCTTC. Protein sequence: CSVLRPTPGGYGYTF.

The chain recombines TRBV5-4 with TRBJ1-1; D gene unclear. Per germline, CDR1 SGHNT and CDR2 YYREEE (reference sequence). This CDR3 spans 14 amino acids. Trimming left V 1 base short and J 6 bases short, with 13 bases between. CDR3 amino acids: CASSLWAPNPEAFF. DNA of the CDR3: TGTGCCAGCAGCTTGTGGGCCCCTAACCCTGAAGCTTTCTTT.

This clonotype was seen many times. The V gene is TRBV10-2, the J gene TRBJ1-2, with D possibly TRBD1 on 6 matching bases. V gave up 0 bases and J gave up 0 bases, with 8 bases separating them. Germline V gene data show CDR1 as WSHSY and CDR2 as SAAADI. The CDR3 is 15 residues long. This chain's CDR3 is CASSESGGANYGYTF. In DNA, the CDR3 is TGCGCCAGCAGTGAGTCCGGGGGCGCTAACTATGGCTACACCTTC.

At least ten counts were recorded for this clonotype. This chain links TRBV9 with TRBJ2-2, with TRBD1 matching 8 bases. V shed 2 bases, J shed 4 bases, and the junction held 7 bases outside the gene matches. In germline, CDR1 is SGDLS, CDR2 YYNGEE. The CDR3 length is 16 residues. The CDR3 loop is CASSVGQGGITGELFF. CDR3 sequence (DNA): TGTGCCAGCAGCGTTGGACAGGGAGGTATCACCGGGGAGCTGTTTTTT. The full variable domain, completed using reference TRBV9 and TRBJ2-2, is DSGVTQTPKHLITATGQRVTLRCSPRSGDLSVYWYQQSLDQGLQFLIQYYNGEERAKGNILERFSAQQFPDLHSELNLSSLELGDSALYFCASSVGQGGITGELFFGEGSRLTVL.